One and the same sample provided the 9 T cell receptor beta chains below, sequenced in a study of a mutant IDH1 vaccine in newly diagnosed glioma. Method: immunoSEQ multiplex PCR; TCRdb's copy keeps in-frame clones and lacks some. Of over 55,000 clones detected, 82% appear once; the ten largest clones hold over 3%. Time point denoted: week 5, during vaccination. Topical imiquimod accompanied each vaccine dose, which consisted of 300 ug of mutant IDH1 20-mer peptide. Antigens of these TCRs are unknown. The sample was PBMCs, taken from a glioma patient whose treatment included an IDH1 peptide vaccine. The source is a woman under 30 with glioma. Some clones in this sample may be carry-over from other donors' samples.

This clone was observed a handful of times. Here the CDR3 reads CASSQPQGWSGNTIYF. CDR3 coding DNA: TGCGCCAGCAGCCAACCTCAGGGTTGGTCTGGAAACACCATATATTTT. V and J are TRBV4-1 and TRBJ1-3, with D maybe TRBD1 (5 bases). Per germline, CDR1 MGHRA and CDR2 YSYEKL. The CDR3 runs to 16 residues. Trimming cost V 2 bases and J 1 base, with 12 bases left between them.

The chain links TRBV5-5 to TRBJ1-1; no reliable D call. The V and J ends lost 1 base and 4 bases respectively, with 11 bases between them. CDR3 size: 14 residues. Germline V gives CDR1 SGHKS, CDR2 YYEKEE (reference sequence). Here the CDR3 DNA reads TGTGCCAGCAGCTTGAGTGCGGGGTTCACTGAAGCTTTCTTT. This gives the protein CASSLSAGFTEAFF. Based on the CDR3 plus reference TRBV5-5 and TRBJ1-1, the full variable domain is DAGVTQSPTHLIKTRGQQVTLRCSPISGHKSVSWYQQVLGQGPQFIFQYYEKEERGRGNFPDRFSARQFPNYSSELNVNALLLGDSALYLCASSLSAGFTEAFFGQGTRLTVV.

V and J are TRBV5-6 and TRBJ1-2; a weak D match, TRBD1 (5 bases). The V gene lost 1 base and the J gene lost 4 bases, with 17 bases spanning the gap. CDR3 length: 16 amino acids. The germline V gene has CDR1 SGHDT and CDR2 YYEEEE. The CDR3 reads CASSLNRGASPYGYTF. CDR3 coding DNA: TGTGCCAGCAGCTTGAACCGAGGGGCCTCCCCCTATGGCTACACCTTC.

The rearrangement uses TRBV6-5 and TRBJ2-2; TRBD1 is a possible D gene (6 bases). From germline, CDR1 is MNHEY and CDR2 SVGAGI. CDR3 length equals 13 residues. Between the trimmed V and J ends, which lost 6 bases and 6 bases, there was a span of 11 bases. CDR3 sequence: CASRHQGSGELFF. In DNA, the CDR3 is TGTGCCAGCAGACATCAGGGGTCCGGGGAGCTGTTTTTT.

V and J are TRBV4-2 and TRBJ1-2; TRBD1 agrees at 7 bases. The ends lost 1 base at V and 4 bases at J; junction bases unmatched: 6. CDR1 is LGHNA and CDR2 is YNFKEQ in the germline V gene. The CDR3 sequence is 15 residues long. The CDR3 spells CASSQVEGGRYGYTF. The CDR3, as DNA: TGTGCCAGCAGCCAAGTAGAAGGGGGCCGCTATGGCTACACCTTC.

This sequence joins TRBV5-6 and TRBJ2-1; 8 bases are shared with TRBD2. Germline lookup yields CDR1 SGHDT and CDR2 YYEEEE. V lost 2 bases to trimming and J lost 7 bases; unmatched junction nucleotides: 8. The CDR3 consists of 15 residues. The CDR3 spells CASSFAGGAGNEQFF. As DNA, the CDR3 is TGTGCCAGCAGCTTCGCGGGAGGAGCAGGGAATGAGCAGTTCTTC. The full variable domain, its missing parts supplied by reference TRBV5-6 and TRBJ2-1, is DAGVTQSPTHLIKTRGQQVTLRCSPKSGHDTVSWYQQALGQGPQFIFQYYEEEERQRGNFPDRFSGHQFPNYSSELNVNALLLGDSALYLCASSFAGGAGNEQFFGPGTRLTVL.

V and J are TRBV29-1 and TRBJ1-3; no clear D. Germline CDR1 and CDR2: SQVTM and ANQGSEA. V shed 1 base and J shed 0 bases, with 10 bases lying between them. CDR3 size: 15 residues. This CDR3 reads CSVEGPGPSGNTIYF. The CDR3, as DNA: TGCAGCGTTGAAGGACCTGGTCCCTCTGGAAACACCATATATTTT.

This chain uses TRBV5-1 with TRBJ2-3; D gene unclear. The CDR3 consists of 14 residues. From germline, CDR1 is SGHRS and CDR2 YFSETQ. Trimming removed 2 bases at V and 2 bases at J, with 9 bases between. The CDR3, as DNA: TGCGCCAGCAGCTTAGACCTACCCACAGATACGCAGTATTTT. Translating it yields CASSLDLPTDTQYF.

The gene calls are TRBV6-6 and TRBJ1-5; D is ambiguous. Trimming took 4 bases from V and 9 from J, leaving 10 bases between them. This CDR3 is built from 12 residues. CDR1 is MNHNY and CDR2 is SVGAGI in the germline V gene (reference sequence). Written as DNA, the CDR3 is TGTGCCAGCAGTTGGGAACACCGGCCCCAGCATTTT. Translating it yields CASSWEHRPQHF.